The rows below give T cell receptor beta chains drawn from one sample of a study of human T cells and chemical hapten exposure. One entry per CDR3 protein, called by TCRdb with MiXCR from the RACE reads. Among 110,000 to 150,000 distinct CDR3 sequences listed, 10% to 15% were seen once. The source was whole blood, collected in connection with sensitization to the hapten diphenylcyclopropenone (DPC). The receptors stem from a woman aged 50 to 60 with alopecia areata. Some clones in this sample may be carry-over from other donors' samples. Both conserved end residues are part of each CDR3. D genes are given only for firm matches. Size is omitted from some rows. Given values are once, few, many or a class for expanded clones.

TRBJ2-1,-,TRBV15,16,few,TGTGCCACCAGCAGTAAATCTCGGGTACTAAGTGGTGAGCAGTTCTTC,CATSSKSRVLSGEQFF
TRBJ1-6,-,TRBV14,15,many,TGTGCCAGCAGCCACTTTGGGATCGATAATTCACCCCTCCACTTT,CASSHFGIDNSPLHF
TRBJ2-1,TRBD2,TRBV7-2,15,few,TGTGCCAGCAGCTCCCGGGGACTAGCGTGGAATGAGCAGTTCTTC,CASSSRGLAWNEQFF
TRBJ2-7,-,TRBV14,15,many,TGTGCCAGCAGCTCTCTTACCGGGACCTTGTACGAGCAGTACTTC,CASSSLTGTLYEQYF
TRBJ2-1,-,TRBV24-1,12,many,TGTGCCACCAGTGATGGCCCCCGTGAGCAGTTCTTC,CATSDGPREQFF
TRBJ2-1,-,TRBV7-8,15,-,TGTGCCAGCAGCTTAGCCGGAGGGGGTTGGAATGAGCAGTTCTTC,CASSLAGGGWNEQFF
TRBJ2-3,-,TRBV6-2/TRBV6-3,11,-,TGTGCCAGCAGTTGGGTCAATACGCAGTATTTT,CASSWVNTQYF
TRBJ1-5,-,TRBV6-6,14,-,TGTGCCAGCAACTCCGGGACGGCGAATCAGCCCCAGCATTTT,CASNSGTANQPQHF
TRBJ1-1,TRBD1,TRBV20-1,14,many,TGCAGTGCTAGACCCGCGGGACAGGGGAATTCGGCTTTCTTT,CSARPAGQGNSAFF
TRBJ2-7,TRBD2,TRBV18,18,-,TGTGCCAGCTCGTCCCGACTGGTGCTAGCGGGAGGGTCCTACGAGCAGTACTTC,CASSSRLVLAGGSYEQYF
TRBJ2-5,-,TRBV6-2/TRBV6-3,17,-,TGTGCCAGCACCCTTAATGGAAGCCCCTCCCGGGCGGGGACCCAGTACTTC,CASTLNGSPSRAGTQYF
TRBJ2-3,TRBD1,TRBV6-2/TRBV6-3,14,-,TGTGCCAGCAGTTCACCGGGACAGGCAGATACGCAGTATTTT,CASSSPGQADTQYF
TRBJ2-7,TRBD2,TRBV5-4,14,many,TGTGCCAGCAGCCCGGAAGGCGGGAGCTACGAGCAGTACTTC,CASSPEGGSYEQYF
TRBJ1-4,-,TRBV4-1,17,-,TGCGCCAGCAGCCAGGCCGAGGGGGGGGCGAAGGATGAAAAACTGTTTTTT,CASSQAEGGAKDEKLFF
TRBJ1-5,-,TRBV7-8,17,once,TGTGCCAGCAGCCCATGGGGGGGTGCAGGTGGCAATCAGCCCCAGCATTTT,CASSPWGGAGGNQPQHF
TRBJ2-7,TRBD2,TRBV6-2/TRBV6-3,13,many,TGTGCCAGCAGGTCCAGCGGGAGATACGAGCAGTACTTC,CASRSSGRYEQYF
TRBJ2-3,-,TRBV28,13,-,TGTGCCAGCAGTTTAGTGGGGAGAGATACGCAGTATTTT,CASSLVGRDTQYF
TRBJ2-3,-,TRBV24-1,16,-,TGTGCCACCAGTGATTACAGCGGAACAAGCACAGATACGCAGTATTTT,CATSDYSGTSTDTQYF
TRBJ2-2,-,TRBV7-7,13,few,TGTGCTAGCAGCTTGCGAGTGACCGGGGAGCTGTTTTTT,CASSLRVTGELFF
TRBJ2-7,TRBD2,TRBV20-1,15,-,TGCAGTGCCCGGGGACTAGCGGGAGAGGGAAGCGAGCAGTACTTC,CSARGLAGEGSEQYF
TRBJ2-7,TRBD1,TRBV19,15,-,TGTGCCAGTAAGGGGGCGAGTACAGGCAGCTACGAGCAGTACTTC,CASKGASTGSYEQYF
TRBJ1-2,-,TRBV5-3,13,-,TGTGCCAGAAGAACCGGGACACGCTATGGCTACACCTTC,CARRTGTRYGYTF
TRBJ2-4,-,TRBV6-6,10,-,TGTGCCAGCGGGGCCGGAACCTTGGCCTTC,CASGAGTLAF
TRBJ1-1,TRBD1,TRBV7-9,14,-,TGTGCCAGCAGCTTAACAGGGGTAGGGAGTGAAGCTTTCTTT,CASSLTGVGSEAFF
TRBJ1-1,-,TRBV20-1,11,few,TGCAGTGCTAAGAGGGGACGTGAAGCTTTCTTT,CSAKRGREAFF
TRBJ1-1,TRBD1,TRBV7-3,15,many,TGTGCCAGCAGCTTAGGGACAGGGGGAAACACTGAAGCTTTCTTT,CASSLGTGGNTEAFF
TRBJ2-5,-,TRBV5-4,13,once,TGTGCCAGCAGCAGACAGCAGAAAGAGACCCAGTACTTC,CASSRQQKETQYF
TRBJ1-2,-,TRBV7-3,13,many,TGTGCCAGCAGCTTAACCCAGGGCAACGGCTACACCTTC,CASSLTQGNGYTF
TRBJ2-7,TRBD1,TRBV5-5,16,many,TGTGCCAGCAGCTTGGTAGGGGGACAGGGGACCTACGAGCAGTACTTC,CASSLVGGQGTYEQYF
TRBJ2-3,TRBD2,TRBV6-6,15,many,TGTGCCAGCAGTCTCTTAGCGGGCCGCACAGATACGCAGTATTTT,CASSLLAGRTDTQYF
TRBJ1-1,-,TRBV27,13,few,TGTGCCAGCAATGAACGCCCGTACACTGAAGCTTTCTTT,CASNERPYTEAFF
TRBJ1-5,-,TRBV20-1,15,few,TGCAGTGCTAGAGGACCGGGTTTTAGCAATCAGCCCCAGCATTTT,CSARGPGFSNQPQHF
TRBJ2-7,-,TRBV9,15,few,TGTGCCAGCAGCGTAGCAGGGTCCGCTTCCTACGAGCAGTACTTC,CASSVAGSASYEQYF
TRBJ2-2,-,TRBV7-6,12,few,TGTGCCAGCAGCTTGAGGGACGGGGAGCTGTTTTTT,CASSLRDGELFF
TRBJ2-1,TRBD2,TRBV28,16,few,TGTGCCAGCAGTTCCTCCGGGACCCTCGGGGGGAATGAGCAGTTCTTC,CASSSSGTLGGNEQFF
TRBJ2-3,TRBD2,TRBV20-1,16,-,TGCAGTGCTAGAGCTGGCTCGAGCGGGAGTGCAGATACGCAGTATTTT,CSARAGSSGSADTQYF